This TCR beta chain came from a study of blood T cell repertoires in COVID-19. The wider study: Specimens from acute and convalescent COVID-19 originated in the United States, Italy and Spain.

Trimming cost V 5 bases and J 6 bases, with 13 bases left between them. The CDR3 is 13 amino acids. The recovered donors of Cohort 3 showed two negative PCRs, clearance, or symptom resolution. The protocol was immunoSEQ multiplex PCR, while the TCRdb copy is restricted to in-frame clones and leaves out a portion. The data contain some 340,000 clones, around 83% of them seen just once; the ten biggest clones take up approximately 5.4%. Sequencing was performed on PBMCs or T cells enriched from blood (not recorded which). The rearrangement joins TRBV12-3 or TRBV12-4 to TRBJ1-1; D is perhaps TRBD1 (5 bases). The clonotype comes from a woman aged 45-65 years who had recovered from COVID-19. The CDR3 DNA reads TGTGCCAGCAGTCTAAAAGGGGTGGCTGAAGCTTTCTTT. Amino acid sequence: CASSLKGVAEAFF.